Listed below are T cell receptor beta chains from one sample, sequenced in a study of response to subunit inactivated influenza vaccine. TCRdb re-called the RT-PCR reads through MiXCR, storing one row per CDR3 protein. The sample holds more than 550,000 distinct CDR3 sequences, about an eighth seen once. The sample in question was PBMCs from blood, obtained on the day of vaccination. These TCRs come from a man between 45 and 60 years old who received an inactivated influenza vaccine. The CDR3 runs from the conserved cysteine through the conserved F or W. Each record gives: J gene, D gene, V gene, clone size, CDR3 DNA, CDR3 protein. D genes are given only for firm matches. Some rows have no size entry. The others give once, few or many, or a class for an expanded clone.

J gene: TRBJ1-2
D gene: .
V gene: TRBV3-1
clone size: few
CDR3 DNA: TGTGCCAGCAGCCAAGAGACCTTTCTGGCAGGGTCCTATGGCTACACCTTC
CDR3 protein: CASSQETFLAGSYGYTF

J gene: TRBJ2-3
D gene: .
V gene: TRBV12-3/TRBV12-4
clone size: few
CDR3 DNA: TGTGCCAGCAGGGACAACACAGATACGCAGTATTTT
CDR3 protein: CASRDNTDTQYF

J gene: TRBJ2-4
D gene: TRBD1
V gene: TRBV20-1
clone size: few
CDR3 DNA: TGCAGTGCCGCACCGGGACAGAGAAACATTCAGTACTTC
CDR3 protein: CSAAPGQRNIQYF

J gene: TRBJ2-7
D gene: .
V gene: TRBV12-3/TRBV12-4
clone size: few
CDR3 DNA: TGTGCCAGCAGAAAACAGGAATACGACGAGCAGTACTTC
CDR3 protein: CASRKQEYDEQYF

J gene: TRBJ2-7
D gene: TRBD1
V gene: TRBV6-2/TRBV6-3
clone size: .
CDR3 DNA: TGTGCCAGCTGTCGGCGCGGGACAGGGACCTACGAGCAGTACTTC
CDR3 protein: CASCRRGTGTYEQYF

J gene: TRBJ2-1
D gene: .
V gene: TRBV18
clone size: .
CDR3 DNA: TGTGCCAGCTCACCACAAAACTACCTCCCGGCGAATGAGCAGTTCTTC
CDR3 protein: CASSPQNYLPANEQFF

J gene: TRBJ2-5
D gene: TRBD2
V gene: TRBV2
clone size: .
CDR3 DNA: TGTGCCAGCCTTGACCCCGGACTAGGCCATCAAGAGACCCAGTACTTC
CDR3 protein: CASLDPGLGHQETQYF

J gene: TRBJ2-5
D gene: TRBD2
V gene: TRBV7-2
clone size: few
CDR3 DNA: TGTGCCAGCAGCTTAGCTAGCGGGTATTCAGAGACCCAGTACTTC
CDR3 protein: CASSLASGYSETQYF

J gene: TRBJ1-3
D gene: .
V gene: TRBV27
clone size: .
CDR3 DNA: TGTGCCAGCAGTCTGACCCCGGGGGTAGGTGGAAACACCATATATTTT
CDR3 protein: CASSLTPGVGGNTIYF

J gene: TRBJ2-3
D gene: .
V gene: TRBV6-5
clone size: few
CDR3 DNA: TGTGCCAGCAGTTACTCCCCCTCCGGAGTCGACACAGATACGCAGTATTTT
CDR3 protein: CASSYSPSGVDTDTQYF

J gene: TRBJ2-3
D gene: TRBD1
V gene: TRBV10-3
clone size: .
CDR3 DNA: TGTGCCATCAGTGAGCATGGACAGGGGGCTGGTGGGACAGATACGCAGTATTTT
CDR3 protein: CAISEHGQGAGGTDTQYF

J gene: TRBJ1-5
D gene: TRBD1
V gene: TRBV4-3
clone size: few
CDR3 DNA: TGCGCCAGCAGCCAAGATGCCCAGGGGGATCAGCCCCAGCATTTT
CDR3 protein: CASSQDAQGDQPQHF

J gene: TRBJ1-1
D gene: .
V gene: TRBV4-3
clone size: .
CDR3 DNA: TGCGCCAGCAGCCAAGATTCGGACACTGAAGCTTTCTTT
CDR3 protein: CASSQDSDTEAFF

J gene: TRBJ2-7
D gene: .
V gene: TRBV10-3
clone size: .
CDR3 DNA: TGTGCCACCCGCCACCAGGGGCGAACCTACGAGCAGTACTTC
CDR3 protein: CATRHQGRTYEQYF

J gene: TRBJ2-1
D gene: .
V gene: TRBV21-1
clone size: .
CDR3 DNA: TGTGCCAGCAGCAAAGCCGGGACAGGGGCTTACAATGAGCAGTTCTTC
CDR3 protein: CASSKAGTGAYNEQFF

J gene: TRBJ2-3
D gene: .
V gene: TRBV4-1
clone size: .
CDR3 DNA: TGCGCCAGCAGCCAAGAGGGCCTGGGGAGGCAGTATTTT
CDR3 protein: CASSQEGLGRQYF

J gene: TRBJ2-7
D gene: TRBD2
V gene: TRBV20-1
clone size: .
CDR3 DNA: TGCAGCTGGCCCGGGGGGACTGCGCCCTACGAGCAGTACTTC
CDR3 protein: CSWPGGTAPYEQYF

J gene: TRBJ1-4
D gene: .
V gene: TRBV7-2
clone size: few
CDR3 DNA: TGTGCCAGCAGCTCAGCCGGGACGGTCATTGAAAAACTGTTTTTT
CDR3 protein: CASSSAGTVIEKLFF

J gene: TRBJ2-1
D gene: TRBD1
V gene: TRBV30
clone size: .
CDR3 DNA: TGTGCCTGGAGTGGCCAACAGGGGGCCGCGAATGAGCAGTTCTTC
CDR3 protein: CAWSGQQGAANEQFF

J gene: TRBJ1-2
D gene: .
V gene: TRBV5-1
clone size: .
CDR3 DNA: TGCGCCAGCAGCTTGGAGGGCAGGGAACCTAACTATGGCTACACCTTC
CDR3 protein: CASSLEGREPNYGYTF

J gene: TRBJ2-7
D gene: TRBD2
V gene: TRBV11-2
clone size: .
CDR3 DNA: TGTGCCAGCAGCTGGACCCGGGGGGGCGGGGGGAACTACGAGCAGTACTTC
CDR3 protein: CASSWTRGGGGNYEQYF

J gene: TRBJ2-5
D gene: TRBD2
V gene: TRBV4-3
clone size: .
CDR3 DNA: TGCGCCAGCAGCCAAACCCTACGGGAGGGGGAGACCCAGTACTTC
CDR3 protein: CASSQTLREGETQYF

J gene: TRBJ2-7
D gene: .
V gene: TRBV6-2/TRBV6-3
clone size: few
CDR3 DNA: TGTGCCAGCAGTTCCCCCGGGGAATACGAGCAGTACTTC
CDR3 protein: CASSSPGEYEQYF

J gene: TRBJ2-7
D gene: .
V gene: TRBV28
clone size: few
CDR3 DNA: TGTGCCAGCAGTCCCGCCTCGCAAAACGAGCAGTACTTC
CDR3 protein: CASSPASQNEQYF

J gene: TRBJ2-1
D gene: .
V gene: TRBV12-3/TRBV12-4
clone size: .
CDR3 DNA: TGTGCCAGCAGTTTCTTCGACAGTACAATGTCGCAGTTCTTC
CDR3 protein: CASSFFDSTMSQFF

J gene: TRBJ2-5
D gene: .
V gene: TRBV20-1
clone size: few
CDR3 DNA: TGCAGCCTAAGCTGGGGTGGCCAAGAGACCCAGTACTTC
CDR3 protein: CSLSWGGQETQYF

J gene: TRBJ2-6
D gene: .
V gene: TRBV6-2/TRBV6-3
clone size: few
CDR3 DNA: TGTGCCAGCAGTACGACAGGGGCCAACGTCCTGACTTTC
CDR3 protein: CASSTTGANVLTF

J gene: TRBJ2-5
D gene: TRBD2
V gene: TRBV10-3
clone size: many
CDR3 DNA: TGTGCCATCAGTGTTGCGGGAGGGGAGACCCAGTACTTC
CDR3 protein: CAISVAGGETQYF

J gene: TRBJ2-7
D gene: TRBD2
V gene: TRBV20-1
clone size: few
CDR3 DNA: TGCAGTGCTCCCTCTTATCTAGCGGGAGCTACCTACGAGCAGTACTTC
CDR3 protein: CSAPSYLAGATYEQYF

J gene: TRBJ1-2
D gene: .
V gene: TRBV6-5
clone size: .
CDR3 DNA: TGTGCCAGCAGTTACTCCACAGGTAGCGCCTATGGCTACACCTTC
CDR3 protein: CASSYSTGSAYGYTF

J gene: TRBJ2-7
D gene: .
V gene: TRBV15
clone size: .
CDR3 DNA: TGTGCCACGCGTCTTTATGACGGATCCTACGAGCAGTACTTC
CDR3 protein: CATRLYDGSYEQYF

J gene: TRBJ2-3
D gene: .
V gene: TRBV29-1
clone size: .
CDR3 DNA: TGCAGCGTTCAAGGACGGGTCACAGATACGCAGTATTTT
CDR3 protein: CSVQGRVTDTQYF

J gene: TRBJ2-4
D gene: TRBD2
V gene: TRBV20-1
clone size: .
CDR3 DNA: TGCAGTGCTAGAGGGGGTAGCGGGGGGTTTTCTATTCAGTACTTC
CDR3 protein: CSARGGSGGFSIQYF

J gene: TRBJ1-1
D gene: .
V gene: TRBV5-1
clone size: many
CDR3 DNA: TGCGCCAGCAGCAGTGGGATCTTGAACACTGAAGCTTTCTTT
CDR3 protein: CASSSGILNTEAFF

J gene: TRBJ2-1
D gene: TRBD2
V gene: TRBV9
clone size: .
CDR3 DNA: TGTGCCAGCAGCGTTAGCGGGTTCGGGGCCAATGAGCAGTTCTTC
CDR3 protein: CASSVSGFGANEQFF

J gene: TRBJ1-2
D gene: .
V gene: TRBV3-1
clone size: few
CDR3 DNA: TGTGCCAGCAGCCAGCCCGGGTCCTGGGAGCCCTATGGCTACACCTTC
CDR3 protein: CASSQPGSWEPYGYTF

J gene: TRBJ1-5
D gene: .
V gene: TRBV6-4
clone size: .
CDR3 DNA: TGTGCCAGCAGTGACTCCCCCGGCGGAGGCAATCAGCCCCAGCATTTT
CDR3 protein: CASSDSPGGGNQPQHF

J gene: TRBJ2-7
D gene: TRBD1
V gene: TRBV10-3
clone size: few
CDR3 DNA: TGTGCCATCAGTGAAGGGACAGGGAGGCTGTACGAGCAGTACTTC
CDR3 protein: CAISEGTGRLYEQYF

J gene: TRBJ1-4
D gene: .
V gene: TRBV15
clone size: .
CDR3 DNA: TGTGCCACCAGCAGAGACCTAGCCCCCTCGGGGTATGAAAAACTGTTTTTT
CDR3 protein: CATSRDLAPSGYEKLFF

J gene: TRBJ2-7
D gene: .
V gene: TRBV12-3/TRBV12-4
clone size: few
CDR3 DNA: TGTGCCAGCAGTTTATCACCAGAGGGTCGGGAGCAGTACTTC
CDR3 protein: CASSLSPEGREQYF

J gene: TRBJ2-5
D gene: .
V gene: TRBV7-2
clone size: .
CDR3 DNA: TGTGCCAGCAGCCATCGTTACAGGTTCCAAGAGACCCAGTACTTC
CDR3 protein: CASSHRYRFQETQYF

J gene: TRBJ1-4
D gene: TRBD1
V gene: TRBV6-1
clone size: few
CDR3 DNA: TGTGCCAGCAGTGAGACAGGGGCAGGGTATGAAAAACTGTTTTTT
CDR3 protein: CASSETGAGYEKLFF

J gene: TRBJ2-5
D gene: .
V gene: TRBV7-2
clone size: .
CDR3 DNA: TGTGCCAGCAGCTGGGACCCGGTCCAGTACTTC
CDR3 protein: CASSWDPVQYF

J gene: TRBJ2-5
D gene: .
V gene: TRBV6-1
clone size: few
CDR3 DNA: TGTGCCAGCAGTCCACAGAAGTACCAAGAGACCCAGTACTTC
CDR3 protein: CASSPQKYQETQYF

J gene: TRBJ1-2
D gene: TRBD1
V gene: TRBV28
clone size: .
CDR3 DNA: TGTGCCAGCACCTGGGACAGGGGCAACGGCTACACCTTC
CDR3 protein: CASTWDRGNGYTF

J gene: TRBJ2-5
D gene: TRBD1
V gene: TRBV27
clone size: .
CDR3 DNA: TGTGCCAGCAAACTGGGACAGGGGTTGAGTGAGACCCAGTACTTC
CDR3 protein: CASKLGQGLSETQYF

J gene: TRBJ1-2
D gene: .
V gene: TRBV20-1
clone size: few
CDR3 DNA: TGCAGTGCTAGAGGTGGGAAATACTATGGCTACACCTTC
CDR3 protein: CSARGGKYYGYTF

J gene: TRBJ2-1
D gene: .
V gene: TRBV6-1
clone size: .
CDR3 DNA: TGTGCCAGCAGTCCCACCGTGCAGGGCGGCTACAATGAGCAGTTCTTC
CDR3 protein: CASSPTVQGGYNEQFF

J gene: TRBJ2-7
D gene: TRBD2
V gene: TRBV20-1
clone size: many
CDR3 DNA: TGCAGTGCTAAGGGACTAGCGGCGAGCGAGCAGTACTTC
CDR3 protein: CSAKGLAASEQYF

J gene: TRBJ2-1
D gene: TRBD2
V gene: TRBV4-3
clone size: few
CDR3 DNA: TGCGCCAGCAGCCGGCTAGGACTAGCCAGCAACAATGAGCAGTTCTTC
CDR3 protein: CASSRLGLASNNEQFF

J gene: TRBJ2-1
D gene: .
V gene: TRBV7-3
clone size: .
CDR3 DNA: TGTGCCAGCACCCAACCGAACCTAGCGAATGAGCAGTTCTTC
CDR3 protein: CASTQPNLANEQFF

J gene: TRBJ1-4
D gene: .
V gene: TRBV25-1
clone size: few
CDR3 DNA: TGTGCCAGCAGTGGAATTCTGGGGTGGAAGGAAAAACTGTTTTTT
CDR3 protein: CASSGILGWKEKLFF

J gene: TRBJ2-5
D gene: .
V gene: TRBV20-1
clone size: once
CDR3 DNA: TGCAGTGCTAGAGAGGCGGGGAATATAGAGACCCAGTACTTC
CDR3 protein: CSAREAGNIETQYF

J gene: TRBJ2-7
D gene: .
V gene: TRBV5-1
clone size: few
CDR3 DNA: TGCGCCAGCAGCTTGGTGGCAGGGTTCTACGAGCAGTACTTC
CDR3 protein: CASSLVAGFYEQYF

J gene: TRBJ2-1
D gene: TRBD1
V gene: TRBV7-2
clone size: many
CDR3 DNA: TGTGCCAGCAGCTTAGGATACGCGGGACAGGGCTTCAATGAGCAGTTCTTC
CDR3 protein: CASSLGYAGQGFNEQFF

J gene: TRBJ2-3
D gene: .
V gene: TRBV12-3/TRBV12-4
clone size: .
CDR3 DNA: TGTGCCAGCAGCCAAGGACAGTTTCGCACAGATACGCAGTATTTT
CDR3 protein: CASSQGQFRTDTQYF

J gene: TRBJ1-5
D gene: .
V gene: TRBV5-8
clone size: few
CDR3 DNA: TGTGCCAGCAGCTGGGGGGAGGGACTCAGAAATCAGCCCCAGCATTTT
CDR3 protein: CASSWGEGLRNQPQHF

J gene: TRBJ2-3
D gene: .
V gene: TRBV4-1
clone size: .
CDR3 DNA: TGCGCCAGCAGCCAGGGACCCACAGATACGCAGTATTTT
CDR3 protein: CASSQGPTDTQYF

J gene: TRBJ2-3
D gene: .
V gene: TRBV9
clone size: many
CDR3 DNA: TGTGCCAGCACCCGGGACTTTAGCACAGATACGCAGTATTTT
CDR3 protein: CASTRDFSTDTQYF